These 21 T cell receptor beta chains originate from one sample sequenced in a study of response to subunit inactivated influenza vaccine. TCRdb processed the RT-PCR reads anew with MiXCR; each CDR3 protein has one entry. The sample holds 170,000 or so distinct CDR3 sequences, about 10% seen once. The material was CD8+ T cells sorted from PBMCs, obtained about 23 months after vaccination. All receptors come from a man aged 50-75 years who received an inactivated influenza vaccine.

This clonotype has more than one count but fewer than ten. The rearrangement uses TRBV27 and TRBJ1-2, with 12 bases matching TRBD1. The V gene's germline CDR1 is MNHEY and CDR2 SMNVEV (reference sequence). CDR3 length equals 16 residues. V trimming: 7 bases; J trimming: 4 bases; junction bases outside the gene matches: 10. CDR3 DNA: TGTGCCAGCACCATCGGGGACAGGGGGCGAGGCTATGGCTACACCTTC. Protein: CASTIGDRGRGYGYTF.

The V gene is TRBV25-1, the J gene TRBJ1-1; tentative D call: TRBD1 (6 bases). The length of the CDR3 is 13 residues. V shed 8 bases and J shed 5 bases, with 15 bases lying between them. Germline CDR1 and CDR2: MGHDK and SYGVNS. For the CDR3, the DNA is TGTGCCAGCGGGGGGGGCTCAGGGACTGAAGCTTTCTTT. Protein product: CASGGGSGTEAFF.

The sample holds a few counts of this clonotype. The chain is built from TRBV5-6 and TRBJ1-2; D may be TRBD1 (5 bases). The CDR3 is made up of 14 amino acids. The germline V gene has CDR1 SGHDT and CDR2 YYEEEE. V was pared by 4 bases and J by 2 bases, with 12 bases between. The CDR3 loop reads CASSPGRLNYGYTF. CDR3 DNA sequence: TGTGCCAGCAGCCCGGGACGGCTCAACTATGGCTACACCTTC.

This chain links TRBV12-3 or TRBV12-4 with TRBJ1-1, with D tentatively TRBD1 (5 bases). The CDR3 runs to 15 residues. V lost 5 bases, J lost 6 bases, and 19 bases lay in between. CDR3 amino acids: CASSPHLGGFPEAFF. For the CDR3, the DNA is TGTGCCAGCAGTCCCCATCTGGGGGGTTTCCCTGAAGCTTTCTTT.

The gene calls are TRBV9 and TRBJ2-7; D is uncertain. Germline-derived CDR1 and CDR2 are SGDLS and YYNGEE. This CDR3 is built from 13 residues. Deletions cut 0 bases from V and 6 bases from J, with 10 bases between. This CDR3 reads CASSVALLPEQYF. The CDR3 DNA reads TGTGCCAGCAGCGTAGCCCTCCTGCCCGAGCAGTACTTC.

This clonotype was seen a few times. The gene calls are TRBV11-2 and TRBJ2-5, with TRBD2 matching over 16 bases. The CDR3 sequence is 18 residues long. The V and J ends lost 0 bases and 5 bases, in that order; junction bases with no gene match: 6. Germline CDR1 and CDR2: SGHAT and FQNNGV. The CDR3 reads CASSLEGTSGRAGETQYF. DNA for the CDR3: TGTGCCAGCAGCTTAGAAGGGACTAGCGGGAGGGCCGGGGAGACCCAGTACTTC.

This clonotype showed up many times. This sequence joins TRBV4-3 and TRBJ2-2; D not certain. This CDR3 is built from 15 residues. CDR1 is LGHNA and CDR2 is YSLEER in the germline V gene. Trimming removed 2 bases from V and 0 bases from J, with 7 bases in between. CDR3 in amino acids: CASSQFLANTGELFF. The CDR3 DNA is TGCGCCAGCAGCCAATTTTTAGCGAACACCGGGGAGCTGTTTTTT.

J is TRBJ2-3 and V is TRBV13, with a tentative D call TRBD2 (6 bases). Germline assignment: CDR1 PRHDT and CDR2 FYEKMQ (reference sequence). V dropped 5 bases and J dropped 0 bases, with 12 bases sitting between them. This CDR3 spans 15 amino acids. The CDR3 DNA follows: TGTGCCAGCAGCCAGCGGGCTAGTAGCACAGATACGCAGTATTTT. The encoded protein is CASSQRASSTDTQYF.

This chain uses TRBV11-2 with TRBJ2-1; 14 bases are a match to TRBD2. This CDR3 comprises 18 residues. Germline loops: CDR1 SGHAT, CDR2 FQNNGV. V shed 1 base, J shed 0 bases, and the junction held 2 bases outside the gene matches. The CDR3 region has the DNA TGTGCCAGCAGCTTAGGACTAGCGGGAGGGGGCTCCTACAATGAGCAGTTCTTC. Translation gives CASSLGLAGGGSYNEQFF.

There are a few counts of this clonotype. The chain combines TRBV2 with TRBJ2-5, with D uncertain. The CDR3 covers 11 residues. Per the germline V gene, CDR1 is SNHLY and CDR2 is FYNNEI. The V end lost 4 bases, the J end lost 5 bases, and 5 bases lay between the germline ends. The CDR3 region is CASSVRETQYF. CDR3 sequence (DNA): TGTGCCAGCAGTGTACGGGAGACCCAGTACTTC.

This clonotype occurred many times. The gene calls are TRBV20-1 and TRBJ2-7; no clear D. Per germline, CDR1 DFQATT and CDR2 SNEGSKA (reference sequence). Trimming removed 1 base from V and 0 bases from J, with 7 bases in between. The CDR3 has 13 amino acids. CDR3 protein: CSARAWSSYEQYF. The CDR3, as DNA: TGCAGTGCTAGAGCCTGGAGCTCCTACGAGCAGTACTTC.

The chain has TRBV27 and TRBJ2-7; D remains unclear. The CDR3 is 15 residues long. V was clipped by 5 bases and J by 7 bases, with 21 bases between them. Germline assignment: CDR1 MNHEY and CDR2 SMNVEV (reference sequence). CDR3 in amino acids: CASSTLEDQEWEQYF. CDR3 nucleotide sequence: TGTGCCAGCAGTACTCTCGAGGATCAAGAATGGGAGCAGTACTTC.

This chain joins TRBV24-1 and TRBJ1-2; D gene unclear. CDR3 length: 14 residues. Trimming left V 0 bases short and J 6 bases short, with 10 bases between. Germline V lookup: CDR1 KGHDR, CDR2 SFDVKD. Here the CDR3 DNA reads TGTGCCACCAGTGATTTGGTGCAGGTCCATGGCTACACCTTC. Residues: CATSDLVQVHGYTF.

This rearrangement joins TRBV27 to TRBJ1-5; D ambiguous. The CDR3 covers 13 residues. Per the germline V gene, CDR1 is MNHEY and CDR2 is SMNVEV (reference sequence). The V and J ends lost 4 bases and 3 bases respectively, with 7 bases between them. The DNA for the CDR3 is TGTGCCAGCAGTTACGGGTACAATCAGCCCCAGCATTTT. It translates to CASSYGYNQPQHF.

In its sample, this clonotype was seen once. The chain recombines TRBV4-3 with TRBJ2-1, with a weak D call TRBD2 (5 bases). The CDR3 sequence is 13 residues long. Germline V gene sequence: CDR1 LGHNA, CDR2 YSLEER. V was clipped by 4 bases and J by 5 bases, with 9 bases between them. CDR3 DNA: TGCGCCAGCAGCCCGGACGGGGACAATGAGCAGTTCTTC. This translates into CASSPDGDNEQFF.

This clonotype was picked up a small number of times. The chain is built from TRBV12-3 or TRBV12-4 and TRBJ2-7, with 8 positions matching TRBD2. Trimming at V came to 5 bases and at J to 4 bases, leaving 7 bases not matched to a gene. The CDR3 is 14 amino acids. CDR3 sequence reads: CASSAGGPGYEQYF. Written as DNA, the CDR3 is TGTGCCAGCAGTGCGGGGGGCCCGGGGTACGAGCAGTACTTC.

This clonotype has only a few counts. This chain links TRBV4-3 with TRBJ2-3; no reliable D call. Deletions cut 0 bases from V and 7 bases from J, with 11 bases between. Germline assignment: CDR1 LGHNA and CDR2 YSLEER. The CDR3 spans 14 residues. The CDR3 bases are TGCGCCAGCAGCCAAGATTTGGGGTCTTATACGCAGTATTTT. It specifies CASSQDLGSYTQYF.

This clonotype was observed a handful of times. The genes are TRBV20-1 and TRBJ1-3, with D unclear. Germline values: CDR1 DFQATT, CDR2 SNEGSKA (reference sequence). The CDR3 runs 11 residues. V shed 1 base and J shed 8 bases, with 6 bases lying between them. The CDR3 protein is CSARVGYTIYF. The CDR3 DNA reads TGCAGTGCTAGAGTTGGGTACACCATATATTTT.

The J gene is TRBJ2-7, the V gene TRBV20-1, with D possibly being TRBD2 (6 bases). The V end was cut by 6 bases, the J end by 2 bases, with 17 bases between. The CDR3 consists of 14 residues. The germline gives CDR1 DFQATT, CDR2 SNEGSKA (reference sequence). The CDR3 bases are TGCAGTGCAAGGGACTTGAAAAGAACCTACGAGCAGTACTTC. Translating it yields CSARDLKRTYEQYF.

V usage is TRBV2 and J usage is TRBJ2-7; D possibly corresponds to TRBD1 (5 bases). V lost 3 bases, J lost 4 bases, and 10 bases lay in between. The CDR3 consists of 13 residues. Germline CDR1 is SNHLY and CDR2 is FYNNEI. CDR3 in DNA: TGTGCCAGCAGTGAGGCAGGGAAATACGAGCAGTACTTC. Translating gives CASSEAGKYEQYF.

This clonotype came up a few times. The CDR3 sequence: CASSSPRITTDHQETQYF. The CDR3 DNA reads as TGTGCCAGCAGTTCACCGAGGATAACGACAGACCATCAAGAGACCCAGTACTTC. V gene TRBV12-3 or TRBV12-4 combines with J gene TRBJ2-5; D perhaps matches TRBD1 (5 bases). This CDR3 comprises 18 residues. With 4 bases removed from V and 2 bases from J, the gap between germline ends came to 23 bases.